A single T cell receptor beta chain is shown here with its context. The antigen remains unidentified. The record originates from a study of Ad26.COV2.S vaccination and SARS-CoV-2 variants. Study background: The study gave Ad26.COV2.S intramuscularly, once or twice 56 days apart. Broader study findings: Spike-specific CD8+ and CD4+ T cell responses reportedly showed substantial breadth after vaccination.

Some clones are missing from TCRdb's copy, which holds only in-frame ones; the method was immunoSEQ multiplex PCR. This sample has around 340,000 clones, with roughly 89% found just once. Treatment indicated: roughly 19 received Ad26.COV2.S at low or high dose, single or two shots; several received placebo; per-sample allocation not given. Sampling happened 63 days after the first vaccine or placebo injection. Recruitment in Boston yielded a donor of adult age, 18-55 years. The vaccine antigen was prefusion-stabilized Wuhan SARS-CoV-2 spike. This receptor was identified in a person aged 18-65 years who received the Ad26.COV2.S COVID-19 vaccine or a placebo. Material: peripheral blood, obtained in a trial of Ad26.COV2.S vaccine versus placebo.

The CDR3 reads CASSEWVAAYNEQFF. The DNA of the CDR3 is TGTGCCAGCAGTGAGTGGGTAGCGGCATACAATGAGCAGTTCTTC. The chain carries TRBV6-1 and TRBJ2-1; D perhaps matches TRBD2 (6 bases). V lost 3 bases to trimming and J lost 4 bases, with 13 bases between them. Germline CDR1 reads MNHNS; CDR2 reads SASEGT. The CDR3 is 15 residues long.